The T cell receptor (beta chain) described here comes from a study of shared clonotypes between healthy human individuals. The assay was run at deep level. Researchers divided each subset's genomic DNA evenly across several immunoSEQ plates. Method: immunoSEQ multiplex PCR; TCRdb's copy keeps in-frame clones and lacks some. The sample has millions of clones; just over 90% are singletons. As regards this clone: What it binds is unknown.

Study-level points and caveats: Non-shared clonotypes had lower generation probabilities than clonotypes shared by all four sorted-subset donors. Rarefaction gave evidence that sorted-subset sequencing remained incomplete despite large depth.

Looked up from germline, CDR1 is SGDLS and CDR2 is YYNGEE. There are 16 residues in the CDR3. Trimming shortened V by 0 bases and J by 5 bases, and 17 bases separated the two germline ends. Sequencing was done on a sample of naive CD4+ T cells sorted from blood. Subset indicated: CD45RA+ positively selected. The sequence was obtained from a man between 18 and 29 years old in good health. J is TRBJ2-5 and V is TRBV9, with D hard to call. The CDR3 region is CASSVASGGVKETQYF. CDR3 DNA: TGTGCCAGCAGCGTAGCTAGTGGCGGAGTAAAGGAGACCCAGTACTTC. The full variable domain, in which reference TRBV9 and TRBJ2-5 provide the parts outside the CDR3, is DSGVTQTPKHLITATGQRVTLRCSPRSGDLSVYWYQQSLDQGLQFLIQYYNGEERAKGNILERFSAQQFPDLHSELNLSSLELGDSALYFCASSVASGGVKETQYFGPGTRLLVL.